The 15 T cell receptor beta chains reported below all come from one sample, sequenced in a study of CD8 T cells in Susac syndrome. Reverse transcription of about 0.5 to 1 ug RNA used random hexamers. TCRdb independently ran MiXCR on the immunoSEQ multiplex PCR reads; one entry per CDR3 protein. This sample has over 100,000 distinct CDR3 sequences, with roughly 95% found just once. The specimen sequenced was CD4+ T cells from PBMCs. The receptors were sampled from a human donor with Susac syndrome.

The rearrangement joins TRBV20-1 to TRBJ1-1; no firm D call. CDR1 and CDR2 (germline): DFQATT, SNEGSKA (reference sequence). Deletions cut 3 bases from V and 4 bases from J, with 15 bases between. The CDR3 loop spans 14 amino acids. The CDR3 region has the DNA TGCAGTGCTAGCTCCGGCACAATGGGCACTGAAGCTTTCTTT. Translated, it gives CSASSGTMGTEAFF.

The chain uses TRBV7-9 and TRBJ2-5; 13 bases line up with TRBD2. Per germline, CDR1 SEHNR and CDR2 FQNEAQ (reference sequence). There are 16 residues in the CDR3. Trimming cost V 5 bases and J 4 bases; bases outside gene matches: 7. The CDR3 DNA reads TGTGCCAGCAGCCTCGGACTAGCGGGAGTATCAGAGACCCAGTACTTC. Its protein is CASSLGLAGVSETQYF.

CDR3 bases: TGCAGTGCGTATAACCGTGGACAGGACCAAGAGACCCAGTACTTC. As protein: CSAYNRGQDQETQYF. J is TRBJ2-5 and V is TRBV20-1, with 7 bases identical to TRBD1. The CDR3 spans 15 residues. The germline V gene encodes CDR1 DFQATT and CDR2 SNEGSKA (reference sequence). V lost 6 bases, J lost 0 bases, and 10 bases stayed unmatched.

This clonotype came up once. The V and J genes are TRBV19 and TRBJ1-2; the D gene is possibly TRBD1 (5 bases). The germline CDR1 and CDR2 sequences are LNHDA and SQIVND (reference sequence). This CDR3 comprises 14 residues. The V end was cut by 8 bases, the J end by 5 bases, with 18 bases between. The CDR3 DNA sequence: TGTGCCAGTGGAGAGGATGGCCGGGGGTATGGCTACACCTTC. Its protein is CASGEDGRGYGYTF.

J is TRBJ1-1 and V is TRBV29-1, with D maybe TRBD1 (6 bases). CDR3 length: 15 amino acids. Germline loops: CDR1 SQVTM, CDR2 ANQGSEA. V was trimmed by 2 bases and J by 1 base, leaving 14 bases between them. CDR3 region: CSVEKSGGANTEAFF. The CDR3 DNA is TGCAGCGTTGAAAAGTCGGGGGGGGCGAACACTGAAGCTTTCTTT.

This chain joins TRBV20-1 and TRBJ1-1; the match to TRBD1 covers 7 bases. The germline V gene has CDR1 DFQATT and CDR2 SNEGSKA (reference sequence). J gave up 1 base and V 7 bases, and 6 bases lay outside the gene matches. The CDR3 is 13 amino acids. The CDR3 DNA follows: TGCAGTGTCGACAGGGCCTCGAACACTGAAGCTTTCTTT. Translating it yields CSVDRASNTEAFF.

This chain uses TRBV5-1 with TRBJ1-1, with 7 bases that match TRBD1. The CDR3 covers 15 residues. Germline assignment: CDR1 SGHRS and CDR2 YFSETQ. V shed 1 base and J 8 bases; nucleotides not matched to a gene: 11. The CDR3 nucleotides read TGCGCCAGCAGCTTGCTCGAGACAGGGAGTGGGGAAGCTTTCTTT. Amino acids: CASSLLETGSGEAFF.

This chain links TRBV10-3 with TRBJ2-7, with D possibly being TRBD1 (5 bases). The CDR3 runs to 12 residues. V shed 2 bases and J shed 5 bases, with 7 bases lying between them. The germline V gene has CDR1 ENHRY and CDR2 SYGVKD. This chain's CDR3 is CAISEGADEQYF. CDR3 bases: TGTGCCATCAGTGAGGGGGCTGACGAGCAGTACTTC.

The CDR3 bases are TGTGCCAGCTGGTACGACAGGGGGTATAAGAACACTGAAGCTTTCTTT. This gives the protein CASWYDRGYKNTEAFF. This chain connects TRBV28 to TRBJ1-1, with TRBD1 matching over 9 bases. V lost 8 bases, J lost 1 base, and 11 bases stayed unmatched. The CDR3 spans 16 residues. Germline CDR1 MDHEN, CDR2 SYDVKM. The whole variable domain, filled in from reference TRBV28 and TRBJ1-1, reads DVKVTQSSRYLVKRTGEKVFLECVQDMDHENMFWYRQDPGLGLRLIYFSYDVKMKEKGDIPEGYSVSREKKERFSLILESASTNQTSMYLCASWYDRGYKNTEAFFGQGTRLTVV.

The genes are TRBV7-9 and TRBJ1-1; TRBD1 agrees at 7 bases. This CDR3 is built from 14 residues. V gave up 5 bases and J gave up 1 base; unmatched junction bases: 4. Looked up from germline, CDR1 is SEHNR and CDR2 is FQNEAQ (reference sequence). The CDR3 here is CASSLGQANTEAFF. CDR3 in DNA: TGTGCCAGCAGCCTCGGACAGGCGAACACTGAAGCTTTCTTT. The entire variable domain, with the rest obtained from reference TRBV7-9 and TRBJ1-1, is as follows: DTGVSQNPRHKITKRGQNVTFRCDPISEHNRLYWYRQTLGQGPEFLTYFQNEAQLEKSRLLSDRFSAERPKGSFSTLEIQRTEQGDSAMYLCASSLGQANTEAFFGQGTRLTVV.

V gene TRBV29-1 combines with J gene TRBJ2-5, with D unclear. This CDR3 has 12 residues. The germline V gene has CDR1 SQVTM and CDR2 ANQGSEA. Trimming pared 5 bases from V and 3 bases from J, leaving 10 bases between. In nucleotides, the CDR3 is TGCAGCGTTCAATGGATAGAAGAGACCCAGTACTTC. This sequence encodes CSVQWIEETQYF.

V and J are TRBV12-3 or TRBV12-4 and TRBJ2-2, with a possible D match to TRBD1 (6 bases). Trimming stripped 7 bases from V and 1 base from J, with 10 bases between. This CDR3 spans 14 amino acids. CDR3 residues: CASKSTGNTGELFF. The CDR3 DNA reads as TGTGCCAGCAAATCGACAGGGAACACCGGGGAGCTGTTTTTT.

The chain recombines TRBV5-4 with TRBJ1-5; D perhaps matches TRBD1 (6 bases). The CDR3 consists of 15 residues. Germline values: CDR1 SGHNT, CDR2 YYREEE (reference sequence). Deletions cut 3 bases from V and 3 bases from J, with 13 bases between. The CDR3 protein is CASSWGGGHNQPQHF. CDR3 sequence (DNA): TGTGCCAGCAGCTGGGGTGGGGGACACAATCAGCCCCAGCATTTT.

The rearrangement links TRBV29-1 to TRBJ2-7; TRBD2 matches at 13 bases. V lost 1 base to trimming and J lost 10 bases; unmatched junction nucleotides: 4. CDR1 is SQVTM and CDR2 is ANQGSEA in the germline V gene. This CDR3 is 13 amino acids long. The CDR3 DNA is TGCAGCGTTGAAGGGACTAGCGGGAGAATACAGTACTTC. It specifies CSVEGTSGRIQYF.

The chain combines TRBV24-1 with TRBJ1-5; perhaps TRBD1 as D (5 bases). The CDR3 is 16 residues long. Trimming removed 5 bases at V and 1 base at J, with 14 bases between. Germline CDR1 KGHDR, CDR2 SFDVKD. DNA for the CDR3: TGTGCCACCAGTGGCTCCCTGGGGGTGAGCAATCAGCCCCAGCATTTT. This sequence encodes CATSGSLGVSNQPQHF.